This TCR beta chain originates from a study of T cell changes during pregnancy in multiple sclerosis. Germline assignment: CDR1 SGHKS and CDR2 YYEKEE (reference sequence). V was pared by 4 bases and J by 1 base, with 8 bases between. The CDR3 is made up of 13 amino acids. Repertoires were generated with immunoSEQ multiplex PCR, while TCRdb's copy carries only in-frame clones and drops some. Of about 40,000 clones listed, approximately 91% are singletons. The sequence was obtained from a female donor in good health, enrolled as a control in a pregnancy study. The sample was CD4+ T cells from peripheral blood mononuclear cells, taken in the third trimester of pregnancy. This chain uses TRBV5-5 with TRBJ1-1, with D uncertain. The CDR3 bases are TGTGCCAGCAGCCCCCAGGCGAACACTGAAGCTTTCTTT. This gives the protein CASSPQANTEAFF.